This T cell receptor (beta chain) was sequenced for a study of prognosis after radiotherapy for stage I lung cancer. V gave up 10 bases and J gave up 3 bases, with 14 bases separating them. Germline V gene data show CDR1 as MNHNS and CDR2 as SASEGT. This CDR3 has 13 residues. This clonotype was observed at least ten times. Two rounds of multiplex PCR amplified TCR beta CDR3 from genomic DNA. Round one of PCR was performed, and it used primers specific to each TRBV and TRBJ gene. In TCRdb, the multiplex PCR reads were re-called with MiXCR into one record per CDR3 protein. The table lists some 34,000 distinct CDR3 sequences, under 40% of them singletons.

Sequenced material: PBMCs, taken before or after stereotactic body radiation therapy (not recorded which). V and J are TRBV6-1 and TRBJ2-3, with a tentative D call TRBD2 (6 bases). The sequence derives from a donor aged 50 or older with non-small cell lung cancer. The CDR3 here is CATFRGRTDTQYF. CDR3 coding DNA: TGTGCCACTTTTCGGGGGAGGACAGATACGCAGTATTTT.